These 6 T cell receptor beta chains came from one sample sequenced in a study of cytotoxic CD8 clonotypes in ibrutinib-treated CLL. The repertoire was sequenced with immunoSEQ multiplex PCR; TCRdb's copy has only in-frame clones and lacks some. In the table there are 150,000 to 250,000 clones, approximately 72% of which are singletons. Sequencing used PBMCs, obtained after 24 months of ibrutinib treatment. The receptors were gathered from a human donor with chronic lymphocytic leukemia.

The chain employs TRBV15 and TRBJ2-7; TRBD1 matches at 7 bases. This CDR3 is 14 amino acids long. CDR1 and CDR2 (germline): LNHNV, YYDKDF (reference sequence). Trimming removed 4 bases from V and 0 bases from J; junction bases left unmatched: 3. The CDR3 is CATSKDRNSYEQYF. CDR3 DNA sequence: TGTGCCACCAGCAAGGACAGGAACTCCTACGAGCAGTACTTC.

This clone was counted a few times. The rearrangement joins TRBV7-2 to TRBJ2-3, with a possible D match to TRBD1 (5 bases). Deletions cut 5 bases from V and 4 bases from J, with 19 bases between. The CDR3 runs 16 residues. The V gene's germline CDR1 is SGHTA and CDR2 FQGNSA. The CDR3 sequence is CASSVRGGLGADTQYF. The CDR3 nucleotides are TGTGCCAGCAGCGTCCGCGGTGGCCTAGGGGCAGATACGCAGTATTTT.

V and J are TRBV28 and TRBJ2-1, with D perhaps assigned TRBD1 or TRBD2 (6 bases each). This CDR3 has 15 residues. V gave up 8 bases and J gave up 3 bases, with 17 bases separating them. Germline values: CDR1 MDHEN, CDR2 SYDVKM. CDR3 protein: CASRPGGLLYNEQFF. In DNA form, the CDR3 reads TGTGCCAGCCGTCCTGGGGGGCTTCTCTACAATGAGCAGTTCTTC.

Only one count was recorded for this clone. The V gene is TRBV28, the J gene TRBJ2-5, with TRBD2 identical over 13 bases. Germline values: CDR1 MDHEN, CDR2 SYDVKM. The trim removed 8 bases at V and 5 bases at J, leaving 8 bases unmatched. The CDR3 length is 15 residues. CDR3 nucleotide sequence: TGTGCCAGCCGCAGGACTAGCGGGAGTATCGAGACCCAGTACTTC. This gives the protein CASRRTSGSIETQYF.

J is TRBJ1-5 and V is TRBV9; D is uncertain. Germline V gives CDR1 SGDLS, CDR2 YYNGEE. V gave up 3 bases and J gave up 6 bases, with 13 bases separating them. The CDR3 is made up of 14 amino acids. The CDR3 here is CASSASPGSQPQHF. The CDR3 nucleotides read TGTGCCAGCAGCGCCAGTCCCGGCAGTCAGCCCCAGCATTTT.

The V call is TRBV5-6, the J call TRBJ2-1; TRBD1 is a possible D gene (5 bases). Trimming removed 2 bases from V and 6 bases from J, with 6 bases in between. The CDR3 is 12 residues long. The germline CDR1 and CDR2 sequences are SGHDT and YYEEEE. The CDR3 bases are TGTGCCAGCAGCTTAGGGGTCAATGAGCAGTTCTTC. Its translation: CASSLGVNEQFF. The whole variable domain, remainder taken from reference TRBV5-6 and TRBJ2-1, is DAGVTQSPTHLIKTRGQQVTLRCSPKSGHDTVSWYQQALGQGPQFIFQYYEEEERQRGNFPDRFSGHQFPNYSSELNVNALLLGDSALYLCASSLGVNEQFFGPGTRLTVL.